One T cell receptor (beta chain) is described in this entry. This specimen belongs to a study of blood T cell repertoires in COVID-19. Germline V gene data show CDR1 as SGHAT and CDR2 as FQNNGV. The CDR3 has 15 residues. Trimming left V 0 bases short and J 4 bases short, with 10 bases between. The data were produced by immunoSEQ multiplex PCR, yet TCRdb's version contains in-frame clones alone and is incomplete. The data hold about 51,000 clones, with 70% to 90% observed a single time. This chain connects TRBV11-2 to TRBJ1-5; D not certain. This receptor was obtained from a man in his fifties with active COVID-19. Material for sequencing was peripheral blood. The CDR3 loop reads CASSLDQGGNQPQHF. The CDR3, as DNA: TGTGCCAGCAGCTTAGATCAAGGAGGAAATCAGCCCCAGCATTTT.